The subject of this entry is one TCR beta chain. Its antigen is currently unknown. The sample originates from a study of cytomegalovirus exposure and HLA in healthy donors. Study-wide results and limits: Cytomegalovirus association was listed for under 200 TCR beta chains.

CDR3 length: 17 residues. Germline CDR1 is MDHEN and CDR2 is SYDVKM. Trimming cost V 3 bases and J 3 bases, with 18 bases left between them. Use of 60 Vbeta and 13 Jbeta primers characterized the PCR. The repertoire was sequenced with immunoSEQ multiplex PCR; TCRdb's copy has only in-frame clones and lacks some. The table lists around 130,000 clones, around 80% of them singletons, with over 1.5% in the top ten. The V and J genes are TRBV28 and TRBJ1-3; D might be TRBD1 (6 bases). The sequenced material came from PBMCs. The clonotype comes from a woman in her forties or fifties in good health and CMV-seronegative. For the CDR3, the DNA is TGTGCCAGCAGTTTGCCCAAATACAGGGTGGGTGGAAACACCATATATTTT. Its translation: CASSLPKYRVGGNTIYF.